The rows below give T cell receptor beta chains drawn from one sample of a study of graft-versus-host responses after intestinal transplantation. The repertoire was sequenced with immunoSEQ multiplex PCR; TCRdb's copy has only in-frame clones and lacks some. The top ten hold about 0.28% of the sample, which has tens of thousands of clones, roughly 92% seen once. Their target antigens are unknown. The source was unstimulated CD4+ T cells sorted from spleen or lymph node cells, collected before intestinal transplant. These receptor sequences come from a human donor who received an intestinal transplant. Each CDR3 is given with its conserved first and last residue. A D gene is named only where the DNA matches it firmly. Size tells how often a clone was seen (once, few, many) or the class of an expanded clone, and some rows leave it out.

j_call	d_call	clone_size	cdr3_length	v_call	cdr3_aa	cdr3_nt
TRBJ2-2	NA	NA	16	TRBV18	CASSPLQGWSTGELFF	TGTGCCAGCTCACCACTTCAGGGTTGGAGCACCGGGGAGCTGTTTTTT
TRBJ2-1	TRBD2	NA	17	TRBV5-5	CASSLILAGGSSDEQFF	TGTGCCAGCAGCTTGATACTAGCGGGAGGATCGTCTGATGAGCAGTTCTTC
TRBJ1-1	NA	NA	13	TRBV5-1	CASSLVLNTEAFF	TGCGCCAGCAGCTTGGTCCTGAACACTGAAGCTTTCTTT
TRBJ2-1	TRBD2	NA	17	TRBV9	CASSVATGLAGVNEQFF	TGTGCCAGCAGCGTAGCTACCGGGCTAGCGGGAGTTAATGAGCAGTTCTTC
TRBJ2-3	NA	NA	13	TRBV18	CASSPGTGDTQYF	TGTGCCAGCTCACCAGGGACCGGAGATACGCAGTATTTT
TRBJ2-1	TRBD2	NA	15	TRBV6-5	CASSSRTSGANEQFF	TGTGCCAGCAGTTCGAGGACTAGCGGGGCCAATGAGCAGTTCTTC
TRBJ2-5	NA	NA	14	TRBV19	CASTKGPNEETQYF	TGTGCCAGCACGAAGGGACCGAATGAAGAGACCCAGTACTTC
TRBJ2-5	NA	NA	14	TRBV10-3	CATRGLGEEETQYF	TGTGCCACCCGAGGCCTGGGAGAGGAAGAGACCCAGTACTTC
TRBJ2-3	TRBD1	NA	17	TRBV4-2	CASSQDGTGGRTDTQYF	TGTGCCAGCAGCCAAGATGGAACAGGGGGCCGCACAGATACGCAGTATTTT
TRBJ1-1	NA	once	15	TRBV5-1	CASSYRDIMNTEAFF	TGCGCCAGCAGCTACCGGGACATAATGAACACTGAAGCTTTCTTT
TRBJ1-6	NA	NA	16	TRBV28	CASTTAAGRGNSPLHF	TGTGCCAGCACCACCGCCGCAGGGAGGGGAAATTCACCCCTCCACTTT
TRBJ1-1	NA	NA	16	TRBV5-1	CASSPIVGGLNTEAFF	TGCGCCAGCAGCCCCATAGTAGGAGGGTTGAACACTGAAGCTTTCTTT
TRBJ2-3	TRBD2	NA	16	TRBV5-4	CASSLDSGRRTDTQYF	TGTGCCAGCAGCTTGGACAGCGGGAGGCGCACAGATACGCAGTATTTT
TRBJ2-5	TRBD2	NA	17	TRBV4-1	CASSQASTSGRRETQYF	TGCGCCAGCAGCCAGGCTTCGACTAGCGGGAGAAGGGAGACCCAGTACTTC
TRBJ2-1	NA	few	15	TRBV6-5	CASSYSSGQTGEQFF	TGTGCCAGCAGTTACTCGAGCGGGCAAACGGGTGAGCAGTTCTTC
TRBJ2-2	TRBD1	NA	16	TRBV7-3	CASSLRQGAGTGELFF	TGTGCCAGCAGCTTAAGACAGGGGGCCGGAACCGGGGAGCTGTTTTTT
TRBJ2-5	NA	NA	13	TRBV4-1	CASSQGQQETQYF	TGCGCCAGCAGCCAAGGTCAGCAAGAGACCCAGTACTTC
TRBJ2-1	TRBD2	NA	15	TRBV7-6	CASSTSGTNYNEQFF	TGTGCCAGCTCAACTTCCGGGACTAACTACAATGAGCAGTTCTTC
TRBJ2-3	TRBD2	NA	18	TRBV11-1	CASSLLTSGWYSTDTQYF	TGTGCCAGCAGCTTGTTAACTAGCGGGTGGTACAGCACAGATACGCAGTATTTT
TRBJ2-7	NA	NA	13	TRBV19	CASSIRDSNEQYF	TGTGCCAGTAGTATCAGGGATTCGAACGAGCAGTACTTC
TRBJ2-5	NA	NA	14	TRBV28	CASSPYTGGMAQYF	TGTGCCAGCAGTCCGTACACGGGCGGGATGGCCCAGTACTTC
TRBJ1-5	TRBD1	NA	16	TRBV19	CASSRNADRGSQPQHF	TGTGCCAGTAGTAGAAACGCGGACAGGGGGAGTCAGCCCCAGCATTTT
TRBJ2-7	TRBD2	NA	15	TRBV28	CASSFGSGGTLKQYF	TGTGCCAGCAGTTTTGGCAGCGGGGGTACCCTAAAGCAGTACTTC
TRBJ2-3	TRBD2	NA	17	TRBV9	CASSDGTLAGGTDTQYF	TGTGCCAGCAGCGACGGAACCCTAGCGGGAGGCACAGATACGCAGTATTTT
TRBJ2-7	NA	NA	16	TRBV28	CASSSDNSWERWEQYF	TGTGCCAGCAGTTCAGATAATAGCTGGGAGCGGTGGGAGCAGTACTTC
TRBJ2-1	NA	NA	21	TRBV28	CASSQTGVWTSTDHNYNEQFF	TGTGCCAGCAGTCAAACGGGAGTTTGGACCTCAACTGATCATAACTACAATGAGCAGTTCTTC
TRBJ1-5	NA	NA	14	TRBV28	CASSFSTGVEPQHF	TGTGCCAGCAGTTTTTCAACGGGAGTGGAGCCCCAGCATTTT
TRBJ1-1	NA	once	13	TRBV28	CASILPGFTEAFF	TGTGCCAGCATCCTGCCCGGGTTCACTGAAGCTTTCTTT
TRBJ2-7	NA	once	13	TRBV6-5	CASSYSGAYEQYF	TGTGCCAGCAGTTACTCCGGGGCCTACGAGCAGTACTTC
TRBJ2-5	NA	once	17	TRBV28	CASSPPLVQGGGETQYF	TGTGCCAGCAGTCCCCCCCTTGTACAGGGAGGTGGAGAGACCCAGTACTTC
TRBJ1-2	TRBD1	once	14	TRBV7-8	CASSLAVRGHGYTF	TGTGCCAGCAGCTTAGCGGTCAGGGGGCATGGCTACACCTTC
TRBJ1-1	NA	NA	13	TRBV11-2	CASSATLLTEAFF	TGTGCCAGCAGCGCGACACTGCTGACTGAAGCTTTCTTT
TRBJ2-1	TRBD2	NA	14	TRBV6-1	CASSLAGVTHEQFF	TGTGCCAGCAGCCTAGCGGGAGTCACCCATGAGCAGTTCTTC
TRBJ2-5	TRBD2	NA	16	TRBV30	CAWSRRLAGGQETQYF	TGTGCCTGGAGTAGGAGGTTAGCGGGAGGGCAAGAGACCCAGTACTTC
TRBJ1-1	NA	NA	17	TRBV21-1	CASSKPPGQKTNTEAFF	TGTGCCAGCAGCAAACCGCCGGGACAGAAAACGAACACTGAAGCTTTCTTT
TRBJ2-2	TRBD2	NA	17	TRBV30	CAWTALPGTSGPGELFF	TGTGCCTGGACGGCACTCCCCGGGACTAGCGGGCCCGGGGAGCTGTTTTTT
TRBJ2-1	TRBD2	once	18	TRBV5-1	CASSLSPGTSIAYNEQFF	TGCGCCAGCAGCTTATCGCCCGGGACTAGCATCGCCTACAATGAGCAGTTCTTC
TRBJ1-2	NA	NA	16	TRBV5-8	CASSLTSTGAPYGYTF	TGTGCCAGCAGCTTGACGTCGACAGGAGCCCCATATGGCTACACCTTC
TRBJ1-1	NA	NA	13	TRBV7-6	CASSQAGNTEAFF	TGTGCCAGCAGCCAAGCAGGGAACACTGAAGCTTTCTTT
TRBJ2-3	NA	NA	15	TRBV7-6	CASSSGLASTDTQYF	TGTGCCAGCAGCTCAGGACTGGCTAGCACAGATACGCAGTATTTT
TRBJ1-1	TRBD1	NA	15	TRBV9	CASSHTGGWNTEAFF	TGTGCCAGCAGCCATACAGGGGGATGGAACACTGAAGCTTTCTTT
TRBJ1-5	TRBD1	once	15	TRBV6-1	CASSGGQGAGQPQHF	TGTGCCAGCAGCGGGGGACAGGGTGCAGGTCAGCCCCAGCATTTT
TRBJ2-3	TRBD2	NA	16	TRBV18	CASSQGLAGDTDTQYF	TGTGCCAGCTCACAAGGGCTAGCGGGGGACACAGATACGCAGTATTTT
TRBJ2-1	TRBD2	NA	16	TRBV5-1	CASSFRTSGSGYEQFF	TGCGCCAGCAGCTTCAGGACTAGCGGGAGTGGGTATGAGCAGTTCTTC
TRBJ1-1	NA	NA	13	TRBV5-1	CASSPAINTEAFF	TGCGCCAGCAGCCCGGCGATTAACACTGAAGCTTTCTTT